This TCR beta chain was sequenced during a study of T cell responses to AZD1222 COVID-19 vaccine. Study-level results: An increase in Spike-specific TCR breadth and depth was observed after two AZD1222 doses.

TCRdb's copy holds only in-frame clones and misses some; the assay was immunoSEQ multiplex PCR. The data show about 88,000 clones, about 91% seen once. The CDR3 has 11 amino acids. Trimming took off 1 base at V and 6 bases at J, with 6 bases between the two ends. Germline V gives CDR1 DFQATT, CDR2 SNEGSKA (reference sequence). Of note for this clone: Its antigen is currently unknown.

The genes are TRBV20-1 and TRBJ1-2, with D unclear. The sequence derives from an adult in good health. Sequenced material: peripheral blood, taken on day 0 of AZD1222 vaccination. The CDR3 spells CSARGADGYTF. CDR3 in DNA: TGCAGTGCTAGAGGGGCGGATGGCTACACCTTC.